These 27 T cell receptor beta chains share one sample of origin, sequenced in a study of cytomegalovirus exposure and HLA in healthy donors. PCR used 60 Vbeta primers and 13 Jbeta primers. Here immunoSEQ multiplex PCR was the method, and the copy in TCRdb shows in-frame clones only, minus some. The repertoire holds 120,000 to 150,000 clones, more than 60% seen once, with 6.5% in the top ten. The specimen sequenced was PBMCs. Receptors originate from a woman aged 55-70 years in good health and CMV-seronegative.

The rearrangement links TRBV12-5 to TRBJ2-5, with D maybe TRBD1 (5 bases). CDR1 is LGHNT and CDR2 is FRNRAP in the germline V gene. V was trimmed by 2 bases and J by 4 bases, leaving 11 bases between them. The CDR3 loop spans 14 amino acids. In DNA, the CDR3 is TGTGCTAGTGGTTTGACAGGCCCTGGAGAGACCCAGTACTTC. The encoded protein is CASGLTGPGETQYF.

This rearrangement joins TRBV5-4 to TRBJ2-5, with 7 bases that match TRBD1. Losses at the gene ends were 6 bases for V and 4 bases for J; bases not matched to a gene: 6. Germline CDR1 is SGHNT and CDR2 is YYREEE (reference sequence). The CDR3 covers 13 residues. DNA for the CDR3: TGTGCCAGCAAGGTTCCAGGGGGAGAGACCCAGTACTTC. Translated: CASKVPGGETQYF.

This clone is a singleton in its sample. The rearrangement uses TRBV7-9 and TRBJ1-1, with a weak D call TRBD1 (5 bases). The germline gives CDR1 SEHNR, CDR2 FQNEAQ (reference sequence). V was shortened by 7 bases and J by 3 bases, with 9 bases between the two germline ends. This CDR3 contains 12 residues. The CDR3, as DNA: TGTGCCAGCATTGGGGCGGACACTGAAGCTTTCTTT. Protein: CASIGADTEAFF.

The chain is built from TRBV7-3 and TRBJ2-3; TRBD2 aligns across 8 bases. Looked up from germline, CDR1 is SGHTA and CDR2 is FQGTGA. V gave up 4 bases and J gave up 5 bases; unmatched junction bases: 14. The CDR3 length is 17 residues. CDR3 region: CASSSGGLAGGRDTQYF. The CDR3 DNA is TGTGCCAGCAGCTCCGGGGGGCTAGCGGGCGGGAGAGATACGCAGTATTTT.

The rearrangement links TRBV19 to TRBJ1-2; 10 positions match TRBD1. From germline, CDR1 is LNHDA and CDR2 SQIVND (reference sequence). This CDR3 has 15 residues. V lost 3 bases, J lost 2 bases, and 3 bases stayed unmatched. CDR3 DNA sequence: TGTGCCAGTAGTATCGGACAGGGGGTAAACTATGGCTACACCTTC. This gives the protein CASSIGQGVNYGYTF. The entire variable domain, with the rest obtained from reference TRBV19 and TRBJ1-2, is as follows: DGGITQSPKYLFRKEGQNVTLSCEQNLNHDAMYWYRQDPGQGLRLIYYSQIVNDFQKGDIAEGYSVSREKKESFPLTVTSAQKNPTAFYLCASSIGQGVNYGYTFGSGTRLTVV.

The chain has TRBV10-3 and TRBJ2-3; a weak D match, TRBD2 (6 bases). Germline CDR1 ENHRY, CDR2 SYGVKD. This CDR3 is built from 13 residues. Trimming left V 6 bases short and J 6 bases short, with 13 bases between. CDR3 DNA sequence: TGTGCCATCAGAGCCTCGGGGGACGATACGCAGTATTTT. It yields the protein CAIRASGDDTQYF.

This clone was seen just once. The V and J genes are TRBV4-1 and TRBJ2-2; tentatively, D is TRBD2 (6 bases). Germline V lookup: CDR1 MGHRA, CDR2 YSYEKL. CDR3 length: 15 residues. The V end lost 0 bases, the J end lost 4 bases, and 9 bases lay between the germline ends. As DNA, the CDR3 is TGCGCCAGCAGCCAAGAGGGACTTCTCACCGGGGAGCTGTTTTTT. This sequence encodes CASSQEGLLTGELFF.

Concerning this clone itself: A read error may account for a junction end that differs from germline. The J gene is TRBJ2-3, the V gene TRBV7-7, with TRBD2 identical over 9 bases. The V gene's germline CDR1 is SSHAT and CDR2 FNYEAQ (reference sequence). The CDR3 spans 14 residues. The chain's CDR3 is CASSPGLATDTQYF. CDR3 coding DNA: TGTGCTAGCAGCCCTGGACTAGCGACAGATACGCAGTATTTT.

The chain combines TRBV7-2 with TRBJ2-4, with 8 positions matching TRBD1. This CDR3 comprises 14 residues. Germline CDR1 is SGHTA and CDR2 is FQGNSA. Trimming cost V 5 bases and J 10 bases; bases outside gene matches: 10. CDR3 bases: TGTGCCAGCAGCCCAGGGGGGACAGGAGGAATTCAGTACTTC. Protein product: CASSPGGTGGIQYF. Supplemented by reference TRBV7-2 and TRBJ2-4, the full variable domain reads GAGVSQSPSNKVTEKGKDVELRCDPISGHTALYWYRQSLGQGLEFLIYFQGNSAPDKSGLPSDRFSAERTGGSVSTLTIQRTQQEDSAVYLCASSPGGTGGIQYFGAGTRLSVL.

The rearrangement joins TRBV11-2 to TRBJ2-3; 9 positions match TRBD2. J was trimmed by 2 bases and V by 5 bases; bases with no gene match: 8. CDR1 is SGHAT and CDR2 is FQNNGV in the germline V gene. This CDR3 has 16 residues. CDR3 nucleotide sequence: TGTGCCAGCAGCCCTCTAGCGGGGTTGCCCACAGATACGCAGTATTTT. Translated, it gives CASSPLAGLPTDTQYF.

The chain recombines TRBV7-2 with TRBJ1-5, with D unclear. Germline V gene data show CDR1 as SGHTA and CDR2 as FQGNSA. V lost 4 bases, J lost 4 bases, and 5 bases lay in between. This CDR3 has 12 amino acids. CDR3 nucleotide sequence: TGTGCCAGCAGCTCGGGGAATCAGCCCCAGCATTTT. It encodes CASSSGNQPQHF.

The V gene is TRBV6-6, the J gene TRBJ2-7, with D tentatively TRBD2 (5 bases). The CDR3 is made up of 13 amino acids. V lost 7 bases and J 2 bases, leaving 12 bases between the germline ends. CDR1 is MNHNY, CDR2 SVGAGI, per germline (reference sequence). The CDR3 DNA sequence: TGTGCCAGCACTAGCCAAGAAACCTACGAGCAGTACTTC. Translating gives CASTSQETYEQYF.

The chain carries TRBV13 and TRBJ2-7; TRBD2 matches at 11 bases. CDR1 and CDR2 from the germline V gene are PRHDT and FYEKMQ (reference sequence). The CDR3 is made up of 15 amino acids. V was clipped by 5 bases and J by 6 bases; unmatched bases: 9. The CDR3 sequence is CASSGPRTSGLEQYF. CDR3 coding DNA: TGTGCCAGCAGCGGCCCTAGGACTAGCGGGCTCGAGCAGTACTTC.

The V and J genes are TRBV27 and TRBJ2-7; the D gene is possibly TRBD2 (7 bases). Germline-derived CDR1 and CDR2 are MNHEY and SMNVEV (reference sequence). The ends were cut back, 9 bases at V and 2 bases at J, with 17 bases in the middle. This CDR3 spans 14 amino acids. CDR3 residues: CASRRGAGPYEQYF. The CDR3 coding sequence is TGTGCCAGTAGACGGGGGGCAGGGCCCTACGAGCAGTACTTC.

The chain carries TRBV5-6 and TRBJ2-1; 13 bases match TRBD2. Germline CDR1 reads SGHDT; CDR2 reads YYEEEE. The J segment lost 8 bases and the V segment lost 3 bases, leaving 5 bases of the junction unmatched. CDR3 length: 15 residues. CDR3 amino acids: CASSYGTSGVDEQFF. DNA for the CDR3: TGTGCCAGCAGCTATGGGACTAGCGGGGTCGATGAGCAGTTCTTC.

This clone was counted between two and nine times. V usage is TRBV7-2 and J usage is TRBJ1-5; D might be TRBD1 (6 bases). From germline, CDR1 is SGHTA and CDR2 FQGNSA. The CDR3 contains 15 residues. The germline V and J ends were trimmed by 3 bases and 6 bases, with 15 bases remaining between them. CDR3 nucleotide sequence: TGTGCCAGCAGCTTGGATACAGGGTTTAGTCAGCCCCAGCATTTT. This translates into CASSLDTGFSQPQHF.

The gene calls are TRBV12-5 and TRBJ1-2, with D possibly TRBD1 on 6 matching bases. With 2 bases removed from V and 8 bases from J, the gap between germline ends came to 12 bases. The CDR3 totals 13 residues. Germline V gene data show CDR1 as LGHNT and CDR2 as FRNRAP. CDR3 region: CASGLTGFRGYTF. CDR3 bases: TGTGCTAGTGGTTTGACAGGGTTTCGGGGCTACACCTTC. Drawing the rest from reference TRBV12-5 and TRBJ1-2, the complete variable domain is DARVTQTPRHKVTEMGQEVTMRCQPILGHNTVFWYRQTMMQGLELLAYFRNRAPLDDSGMPKDRFSAEMPDATLATLKIQPSEPRDSAVYFCASGLTGFRGYTFGSGTRLTVV.

CDR3 sequence: CTSSHRIWREGQETQYF. The CDR3 DNA reads TGCACCAGCAGCCACAGAATTTGGCGGGAGGGCCAAGAGACCCAGTACTTC. The J gene is TRBJ2-5, the V gene TRBV1; TRBD2, the D gene given by the table, was not confirmed from the DNA. TRBV1 is a known pseudogene. This CDR3 has 17 residues.

This chain links TRBV18 with TRBJ1-2; D not resolved. Germline CDR1 KGHSH, CDR2 LQKENI. Trimming stripped 6 bases from V and 7 bases from J, with 15 bases between. The CDR3 totals 13 residues. CDR3: CASSAFSLSGYTF. CDR3 bases: TGTGCCAGCTCGGCCTTCTCTCTCTCTGGCTACACCTTC.

The V call is TRBV5-1, the J call TRBJ1-2; the D gene is possibly TRBD1 (6 bases). The V and J ends lost 1 base and 2 bases respectively, with 9 bases between them. Looked up from germline, CDR1 is SGHRS and CDR2 is YFSETQ. The CDR3 contains 14 residues. The CDR3 spells CASSLMQGNYGYTF. CDR3 coding DNA: TGCGCCAGCAGCTTGATGCAGGGGAACTATGGCTACACCTTC.

CDR3 sequence: CASSQTGRGSPLHF. The CDR3 DNA reads TGTGCCAGCAGCCAGACAGGGCGTGGATCACCCCTCCACTTT. The gene calls are TRBV4-2 and TRBJ1-6; 7 bases agree with TRBD1. The CDR3 spans 14 residues. The junction had 6 bases not matched to a gene; V was cut back by 3 bases and J by 10 bases. CDR1 is LGHNA and CDR2 is YNFKEQ in the germline V gene.

This clone was seen a single time. This chain joins TRBV7-2 and TRBJ2-5, with TRBD2 as a possible D gene (5 bases). V dropped 1 base and J dropped 4 bases, with 13 bases sitting between them. The CDR3 covers 15 residues. Germline CDR1 and CDR2: SGHTA and FQGNSA. In nucleotides, the CDR3 is TGTGCCAGCAGCTTAGTATCGGGGTTGGGAGAGACCCAGTACTTC. It translates to CASSLVSGLGETQYF.

The genes are TRBV2 and TRBJ2-2; a weak D match, TRBD2 (6 bases). Per the germline V gene, CDR1 is SNHLY and CDR2 is FYNNEI. This CDR3 contains 14 residues. The ends were cut back, 6 bases at V and 7 bases at J, with 15 bases in the middle. The CDR3 DNA sequence: TGTGCCAGCAGACGACTAGTGCTTGGCGGGGAGCTGTTTTTT. Translating it yields CASRRLVLGGELFF. Looking up the rest from reference TRBV2 and TRBJ2-2 gives the full variable domain: EPEVTQTPSHQVTQMGQEVILRCVPISNHLYFYWYRQILGQKVEFLVSFYNNEISEKSEIFDDQFSVERPDGSNFTLKIRSTKLEDSAMYFCASRRLVLGGELFFGEGSRLTVL.

The chain is built from TRBV2 and TRBJ1-1; 10 nucleotides align to TRBD1. The V gene end was trimmed by 4 bases and the J gene end by 10 bases; junction bases not matched to a gene: 12. This CDR3 is built from 15 residues. Germline values: CDR1 SNHLY, CDR2 FYNNEI. CDR3 nucleotides: TGTGCCAGCAGTGGGGACAGGGGACTAAGGTTTCGAGCTTTCTTT. Residues: CASSGDRGLRFRAFF.

In its sample, this clone was seen once. The chain joins TRBV6-1 to TRBJ2-2, with TRBD1 matching 8 bases. The CDR3 totals 14 residues. J gave up 7 bases and V 4 bases, and 5 bases lay outside the gene matches. Germline assignment: CDR1 MNHNS and CDR2 SASEGT. The CDR3 DNA is TGTGCCAGCAGTGCGGACAGGGATCGCGGGGAGCTGTTTTTT. Translating gives CASSADRDRGELFF.

The chain links TRBV19 to TRBJ1-4, with 10 bases fitting TRBD1. Germline values: CDR1 LNHDA, CDR2 SQIVND (reference sequence). With 9 bases clipped from V and 7 bases from J, the junction kept 5 bases outside the gene matches. The CDR3 runs to 13 residues. CDR3 in DNA: TGTGCCAGCAGACAGGGGGCGAGTGAAAAACTGTTTTTT. Translated: CASRQGASEKLFF.

This clone occurred a few times. The genes are TRBV7-3 and TRBJ1-2, with D perhaps matching TRBD1 (5 bases). The CDR3 is 14 amino acids. V lost 1 base and J 8 bases, leaving 14 bases between the germline ends. Per the germline V gene, CDR1 is SGHTA and CDR2 is FQGTGA. In DNA form, the CDR3 reads TGTGCCAGCAGCTTAAACGGCAGGGATGGAGGCTACACCTTC. This translates into CASSLNGRDGGYTF.